This is a list of T cell receptor beta chains from one sample in a study of CD8+ T cells in alopecia areata. The repertoire was sequenced with immunoSEQ multiplex PCR; TCRdb's copy has only in-frame clones and lacks some. Here the sample spans some 130,000 clones, more than 40% being singletons. The source material was CD4+ T cells sorted from blood, sampled at week 4, from a patient treated with tofacitinib. These receptors were collected from a human donor with alopecia areata. Each CDR3 is given with its conserved first and last residue.

v_gene: TRBV10-3
CDR3aa: CAIGYRGTSTDTQYF

v_gene: TRBV5-1
CDR3aa: CASSRDSSGANVLTF

v_gene: TRBV29-1
CDR3aa: CSLRGGSGEQYF

v_gene: TRBV29-1
CDR3aa: CSVTSPGMDTEAFF

v_gene: TRBV30
CDR3aa: CAWSVVLAREAFF

v_gene: TRBV6-5
CDR3aa: CASTTGGNYGYTF

v_gene: TRBV25-1
CDR3aa: CASSEMRQGQETQYF

v_gene: TRBV19
CDR3aa: CASSTGQEGKLFF

v_gene: TRBV29-1
CDR3aa: CSVFRKNTGELFF

v_gene: TRBV5-1
CDR3aa: CASSRRDSTTNEQFF

v_gene: TRBV5-4
CDR3aa: CASSPLTRPPPDTQYF

v_gene: TRBV25-1
CDR3aa: CASSEYGGAGSPLHF

v_gene: TRBV7-9
CDR3aa: CASSQWTRGNEQFF

v_gene: TRBV28
CDR3aa: CASSLALAFHGYTF

v_gene: TRBV5-1
CDR3aa: CASSPGQGNIQYF